The entry that follows covers one T cell receptor beta chain sequence. This record comes from a study of blood T cell repertoires in COVID-19. In the study overall: PBMCs, B-cell-depleted T cells, or T cells provided the cDNA or gDNA that made up the material.

In the original workflow: Quantification of nucleated cells was approximated via reference gene primer amplification. Data came from immunoSEQ multiplex PCR; TCRdb stores just in-frame clones and leaves some out. V and J calls plus clone size are reproduced from that table; the DNA served to infer D and trimming. The sample has about 480,000 clones; 88% are singletons. This CDR3 has 13 residues. V gave up 3 bases and J gave up 10 bases, with 13 bases separating them. Germline assignment: CDR1 MNHNS and CDR2 SASEGT. This TCR derives from a woman aged 50 to 60 with COVID-19, enrolled during active disease. V and J are TRBV6-1 and TRBJ2-1; the D is unclear. The sequenced sample consisted of peripheral blood. CDR3 protein: CASSEQSSAEQFF. The CDR3 nucleotides read TGTGCCAGCAGTGAGCAGTCATCAGCGGAGCAGTTCTTC.